This T cell receptor beta chain is drawn from a study of cytomegalovirus exposure and HLA in healthy donors. Vbeta (60) and Jbeta (13) primers were used in the PCR. Assay: immunoSEQ multiplex PCR; the TCRdb copy retains only in-frame clones and omits some. The sample holds tens of thousands of clones, roughly 86% seen once. This clone has a single count. V lost 7 bases, J lost 3 bases, and 22 bases lay in between. The CDR3 totals 18 residues. Germline V gene sequence: CDR1 MNHEY, CDR2 SMNVEV (reference sequence). V gene TRBV27 combines with J gene TRBJ1-6; D perhaps matches TRBD1 (6 bases). This receptor was identified in a man aged 18-30 years in good health and CMV-seronegative. Sample: PBMCs. The CDR3 nucleotides are TGTGCCAGCACCCAAGGAAGCCCAGGGGTACACTATAATTCACCCCTCCACTTT. This gives the protein CASTQGSPGVHYNSPLHF.